This is a list of T cell receptor beta chains from one sample in a study of T cell changes during pregnancy in multiple sclerosis. Repertoires were generated with immunoSEQ multiplex PCR, while TCRdb's copy carries only in-frame clones and drops some. The sample has tens of thousands of clones; around 88% are singletons. The source was CD4+ T cells from peripheral blood mononuclear cells, collected in the first trimester of pregnancy. The origin of the receptors is a female donor in good health, enrolled as a control in a pregnancy study. Each CDR3 is given with its conserved first and last residue. Each record gives: J gene, clone size, V gene, D gene, CDR3 protein, CDR3 DNA. D genes are given only for firm matches. Only part of the rows carry a size: once, few, many, or a class if the clone is expanded.

TRBJ2-1 . TRBV9 . CASSVFSGRSYNEQFF TGTGCCAGCAGCGTATTTTCGGGTCGCTCCTACAATGAGCAGTTCTTC
TRBJ2-7 . TRBV6-1 TRBD2 CASRLLADPSYEQYF TGTGCCAGCAGGTTACTAGCGGACCCGTCCTACGAGCAGTACTTC
TRBJ2-7 . TRBV29-1 TRBD1 CSVEDRDYEQYF TGCAGCGTGGAGGACAGGGACTACGAGCAGTACTTC
TRBJ1-2 once TRBV27 . CASTFLGDSNYGYTF TGTGCCAGCACCTTCCTAGGGGACTCTAACTATGGCTACACCTTC
TRBJ2-5 . TRBV30 . CAWSTRQGLRRGETQYF TGTGCCTGGAGTACAAGACAGGGACTTCGCCGTGGGGAGACCCAGTACTTC
TRBJ2-2 . TRBV7-2 TRBD2 CASSTTSGRTGELFF TGTGCCAGCAGCACCACTAGCGGGAGGACCGGGGAGCTGTTTTTT
TRBJ2-3 . TRBV19 TRBD2 CASSDPGLAGGLSTDTQYF TGTGCCAGTAGTGACCCTGGACTAGCGGGGGGACTTAGCACAGATACGCAGTATTTT
TRBJ1-6 . TRBV7-9 . CASSSGQHNSPLHF TGTGCCAGCAGCTCAGGACAGCATAATTCACCCCTCCACTTT
TRBJ2-1 . TRBV4-1 TRBD2 CASSRTSGMNEQFF TGCGCCAGCAGCCGGACTAGCGGGATGAATGAGCAGTTCTTC
TRBJ2-1 . TRBV11-3 TRBD2 CASSYGTSGYNEQFF TGTGCCAGCAGCTACGGGACTAGCGGCTACAATGAGCAGTTCTTC
TRBJ2-7 once TRBV7-9 . CASSLVGGGIEDEQYF TGTGCCAGCAGCTTAGTAGGGGGAGGGATCGAGGACGAGCAGTACTTC
TRBJ1-2 few TRBV28 TRBD1 CASSPRQGLYGYTF TGTGCCAGCAGCCCTCGACAGGGACTCTATGGCTACACCTTC
TRBJ2-7 . TRBV5-1 TRBD2 CASSLVVRAGAIHLYYEQYF TGCGCCAGCAGCTTGGTAGTTCGGGCGGGAGCGATCCACCTTTACTACGAGCAGTACTTC
TRBJ2-2 . TRBV9 TRBD2 CASSFGLAGTGELFF TGTGCCAGCAGCTTCGGACTAGCGGGGACCGGGGAGCTGTTTTTT
TRBJ1-2 few TRBV10-1 TRBD1 CASSERTGDGYGYTF TGCGCCAGCAGTGAACGGACAGGGGACGGCTATGGCTACACCTTC
TRBJ2-5 . TRBV5-1 TRBD1 CASSLKGAGETQYF TGCGCCAGCAGCTTAAAGGGGGCCGGGGAGACCCAGTACTTC
TRBJ2-1 . TRBV7-2 TRBD1 CASSFPRDRGLTKYEQFF TGTGCCAGCAGCTTCCCCCGGGACAGGGGGCTCACAAAATATGAGCAGTTCTTC
TRBJ2-7 . TRBV7-2 . CASSLGTILSYEQYF TGTGCCAGCAGCTTAGGAACGATACTCTCCTACGAGCAGTACTTC
TRBJ2-2 . TRBV11-2 . CASGSSNTGELFF TGTGCCAGCGGGAGTTCGAACACCGGGGAGCTGTTTTTT
TRBJ1-1 medium-sized TRBV29-1 . CSVPTEGIGGEAFF TGCAGCGTCCCCACCGAGGGAATTGGCGGTGAAGCTTTCTTT
TRBJ1-3 . TRBV9 . CASNGGRGSGNTIYF TGTGCCAGCAACGGCGGTAGGGGGTCTGGAAACACCATATATTTT
TRBJ1-2 . TRBV25-1 . CASRPGTAGGGYTF TGTGCCAGCAGGCCCGGGACCGCCGGGGGTGGCTACACCTTC
TRBJ2-7 . TRBV5-1 . CASSFKGGGHEQYF TGCGCCAGCAGCTTCAAGGGAGGGGGTCACGAGCAGTACTTC
TRBJ1-5 . TRBV28 TRBD1 CASSFGTGGVQPQHF TGTGCCAGCAGTTTTGGGACAGGGGGCGTTCAGCCCCAGCATTTT
TRBJ1-2 . TRBV4-2 . CASSQDAFSAGRLNYGYTF TGTGCCAGCAGCCAAGATGCTTTCTCTGCCGGGAGACTGAACTATGGCTACACCTTC
TRBJ2-4 . TRBV27 . CASSSSRAGGNIQYF TGTGCCAGCAGTTCCTCGAGGGCAGGGGGGAACATTCAGTACTTC
TRBJ2-5 medium-sized TRBV7-9 . CASSLVGSGETQYF TGTGCCAGCAGCTTAGTAGGTAGCGGAGAGACCCAGTACTTC
TRBJ2-2 . TRBV7-9 . CASSRGSTGELFF TGTGCCAGCAGCCGAGGGAGCACCGGGGAGCTGTTTTTT
TRBJ2-3 . TRBV19 . CASSDIARRTDTQYF TGTGCCAGTAGTGACATAGCGCGTCGCACAGATACGCAGTATTTT
TRBJ1-2 . TRBV11-1 TRBD1 CASSPQGAFGYTF TGTGCCAGCAGCCCTCAGGGGGCGTTTGGCTACACCTTC
TRBJ1-1 . TRBV7-9 . CASSLDRNTEAFF TGTGCCAGCAGCTTGGACAGGAACACTGAAGCTTTCTTT
TRBJ1-2 . TRBV2 . CAVTSFRGWGYTF TGTGCCGTAACTAGTTTCCGGGGATGGGGCTACACCTTC
TRBJ1-1 . TRBV5-4 . CASSPGETEAFF TGTGCCAGCAGCCCGGGGGAGACTGAAGCTTTCTTT
TRBJ1-1 few TRBV5-5 TRBD1 CASSSTGVDTEAFF TGTGCCAGCAGCTCTACAGGGGTCGACACTGAAGCTTTCTTT
TRBJ2-7 . TRBV28 TRBD2 CASSLDVVWTSGSYEQYF TGTGCCAGCAGTTTAGATGTAGTGTGGACTAGCGGTTCCTACGAGCAGTACTTC
TRBJ2-6 . TRBV21-1 . CASSKPPGQGAGGANVLTF TGTGCCAGCAGCAAACCCCCGGGACAGGGGGCAGGTGGGGCCAACGTCCTGACTTTC
TRBJ2-7 . TRBV4-3 TRBD1 CASSLTGQGGYEQYF TGCGCCAGCAGCCTGACGGGACAGGGTGGCTACGAGCAGTACTTC
TRBJ2-5 . TRBV7-8 TRBD2 CASSLASTSGAETQYF TGTGCCAGCAGCTTGGCGTCTACTAGCGGGGCGGAGACCCAGTACTTC
TRBJ2-2 . TRBV19 . CASSTSGTGELFF TGTGCCAGTAGTACCTCGGGGACCGGGGAGCTGTTTTTT
TRBJ2-3 once TRBV10-3 TRBD2 CAIKPGLAGGVTDTQYF TGTGCCATCAAACCGGGACTAGCGGGGGGAGTCACAGATACGCAGTATTTT
TRBJ2-1 . TRBV27 TRBD2 CASSPTLLAVSYNEQFF TGTGCCAGCAGTCCTACCCTACTAGCGGTATCCTACAATGAGCAGTTCTTC
TRBJ1-1 . TRBV5-1 TRBD1 CASSSRQGEMNTEAFF TGCGCCAGCAGCTCAAGACAGGGGGAGATGAACACTGAAGCTTTCTTT
TRBJ2-3 . TRBV7-8 TRBD2 CASSFLAGGRDTQYF TGTGCCAGCAGCTTCCTCGCGGGAGGTAGGGATACGCAGTATTTT
TRBJ2-7 few TRBV7-2 TRBD2 CASSLAGLSSYEQYF TGTGCCAGCAGCTTAGCGGGACTATCTAGTTACGAGCAGTACTTC
TRBJ1-3 . TRBV19 TRBD1 CASSVRQGAFSGNTIYF TGTGCCAGTAGTGTAAGACAGGGCGCCTTCTCTGGAAACACCATATATTTT
TRBJ2-7 . TRBV7-9 TRBD2 CASSLRVAGTDEQYF TGTGCCAGCAGCTTACGGGTAGCGGGAACCGACGAGCAGTACTTC
TRBJ2-2 . TRBV5-4 TRBD2 CASSQGLAGVTGELFF TGTGCCAGCAGCCAGGGACTAGCGGGAGTCACCGGGGAGCTGTTTTTT
TRBJ2-1 . TRBV7-2 TRBD2 CASSPFGGIGNEQFF TGTGCCAGCAGCCCATTCGGGGGGATAGGAAATGAGCAGTTCTTC
TRBJ1-2 . TRBV7-9 TRBD1 CASSPGQGAYYGYTF TGTGCCAGCAGCCCGGGACAGGGGGCGTACTATGGCTACACCTTC
TRBJ2-1 . TRBV28 TRBD2 CASSKGGASGHNEQFF TGTGCCAGCAGCAAAGGGGGGGCTAGCGGGCACAATGAGCAGTTCTTC